Below, 27 T cell receptor beta chains from the same sample are listed, as sequenced in a study of blood T cell repertoires in COVID-19. Produced via immunoSEQ multiplex PCR; TCRdb's table is partial and in-frame only. The data show about 190,000 clones, 80% to 90% seen once. Sequenced material: peripheral blood. All receptors come from a man in his sixties or seventies with active or convalescent COVID-19.

V gene TRBV5-1 combines with J gene TRBJ2-7; no reliable D call. The CDR3 is 12 residues long. V was clipped by 3 bases and J by 1 base, with 5 bases between them. Germline CDR1 is SGHRS and CDR2 is YFSETQ. In DNA form, the CDR3 reads TGCGCCAGCAGCTCCGTGTCCTACGAGCAGTACTTC. This gives the protein CASSSVSYEQYF.

The genes are TRBV27 and TRBJ2-4; 13 bases are a match to TRBD2. The CDR3 length is 18 residues. The V gene's germline CDR1 is MNHEY and CDR2 SMNVEV (reference sequence). V trimming: 5 bases; J trimming: 8 bases; junction bases outside the gene matches: 15. As DNA, the CDR3 is TGTGCCAGCAGTCAGACAGGGGTACTAGCGGGGGGGCCGGACATTCAGTACTTC. This codes for CASSQTGVLAGGPDIQYF.

The CDR3 is CASSPAGLVYEQYF. CDR3 DNA: TGTGCCAGCAGTCCGGCTGGACTAGTCTACGAGCAGTACTTC. The chain combines TRBV6-6 with TRBJ2-7, with 7 bases that match TRBD2. V shed 5 bases and J 3 bases; nucleotides not matched to a gene: 7. Germline V lookup: CDR1 MNHNY, CDR2 SVGAGI (reference sequence). The CDR3 is made up of 14 amino acids.

This chain uses TRBV10-3 with TRBJ2-7, with TRBD1 as a possible D gene (6 bases). The CDR3 runs to 13 residues. Trimming pared 4 bases from V and 5 bases from J, leaving 12 bases between. Germline loops: CDR1 ENHRY, CDR2 SYGVKD. As DNA, the CDR3 is TGTGCCATCAGTGCTTACAGGGTAGACGAGCAGTACTTC. Its translation: CAISAYRVDEQYF.

The genes are TRBV6-6 and TRBJ1-3, with D possibly being TRBD1 (6 bases). Germline CDR1 MNHNY, CDR2 SVGAGI (reference sequence). The CDR3 runs 14 residues. V lost 5 bases and J 8 bases, leaving 16 bases between the germline ends. For the CDR3, the DNA is TGTGCCAGCAGTCGAACTCGGGGGGCAGACACCATATATTTT. Translated, it gives CASSRTRGADTIYF.

The rearrangement uses TRBV28 and TRBJ1-4; D unclear. V was clipped by 6 bases and J by 4 bases, with 9 bases between them. Germline CDR1 MDHEN, CDR2 SYDVKM. CDR3 size: 13 residues. The CDR3 loop is CASSHLGNEKLFF. In nucleotides, the CDR3 is TGTGCCAGCAGCCATCTAGGTAATGAAAAACTGTTTTTT. Full variable domain (remainder filled in from reference TRBV28 and TRBJ1-4): DVKVTQSSRYLVKRTGEKVFLECVQDMDHENMFWYRQDPGLGLRLIYFSYDVKMKEKGDIPEGYSVSREKKERFSLILESASTNQTSMYLCASSHLGNEKLFFGSGTQLSVL.

V gene TRBV7-2 combines with J gene TRBJ2-5; TRBD2 agrees at 8 bases. Germline-derived CDR1 and CDR2 are SGHTA and FQGNSA. V dropped 3 bases and J dropped 3; count of bases not matched to a gene: 3. This CDR3 contains 14 residues. CDR3 protein: CASSFSGVKETQYF. The DNA for the CDR3 is TGTGCCAGCAGCTTTAGCGGGGTTAAAGAGACCCAGTACTTC.

The chain couples TRBV9 to TRBJ1-6; possibly TRBD1 for D (5 bases). V shed 0 bases and J shed 5 bases, with 9 bases lying between them. The CDR3 is 15 residues long. Germline CDR1 SGDLS, CDR2 YYNGEE. CDR3 nucleotides: TGTGCCAGCAGCGTAGGTCCAGGGCATAATTCACCCCTCCACTTT. This encodes CASSVGPGHNSPLHF.

The rearrangement joins TRBV7-2 to TRBJ1-2, with a weak D call TRBD1 (6 bases). Germline V gene sequence: CDR1 SGHTA, CDR2 FQGNSA. The CDR3 runs 16 residues. V dropped 5 bases and J dropped 3 bases, with 19 bases sitting between them. CDR3 in DNA: TGTGCCAGCAGCCTAGGAGGGGGTCGTTCGGACTATGGCTACACCTTC. Translating it yields CASSLGGGRSDYGYTF.

The genes are TRBV5-5 and TRBJ2-2; the D is unclear. The CDR3 totals 15 residues. Trimming left V 0 bases short and J 5 bases short, with 11 bases between. The V gene's germline CDR1 is SGHKS and CDR2 YYEKEE (reference sequence). CDR3 coding DNA: TGTGCCAGCAGCTTGGCCGACACCCCAACCGGGGAGCTGTTTTTT. Amino acids: CASSLADTPTGELFF.

This chain uses TRBV25-1 with TRBJ2-1; TRBD1 might be the D (6 bases). Germline lookup yields CDR1 MGHDK and CDR2 SYGVNS. Trimming took off 5 bases at V and 9 bases at J, with 11 bases between the two ends. CDR3 size: 12 residues. CDR3 bases: TGTGCCAGCAGTTTCACAGGGAGTGAGCAGTTCTTC. It specifies CASSFTGSEQFF.

The chain joins TRBV19 to TRBJ1-1, with D possibly TRBD1 on 5 matching bases. The V gene's germline CDR1 is LNHDA and CDR2 SQIVND (reference sequence). The CDR3 consists of 14 residues. V was cut by 4 bases and J by 1 base, with 10 bases left in between. The CDR3, as DNA: TGTGCCAGTAGTAAGCGGGACGGGAACACTGAAGCTTTCTTT. Protein sequence: CASSKRDGNTEAFF.

V and J are TRBV27 and TRBJ2-3; 7 nucleotides line up with TRBD2. The CDR3 spans 16 residues. CDR1 and CDR2 (germline): MNHEY, SMNVEV (reference sequence). The junction had 8 bases not matched to a gene; V was cut back by 3 bases and J by 2 bases. CDR3 sequence: CASSLLSGTFTDTQYF. The CDR3 DNA sequence: TGTGCCAGCAGTTTGCTCAGCGGGACTTTCACAGATACGCAGTATTTT.

This chain connects TRBV6-5 to TRBJ2-2; D may be TRBD1 (6 bases). Germline V gene sequence: CDR1 MNHEY, CDR2 SVGAGI. V was clipped by 6 bases and J by 5 bases, with 10 bases between them. CDR3 length: 13 residues. The CDR3 loop is CASSVQGTGELFF. CDR3 nucleotide sequence: TGTGCCAGCAGCGTACAGGGAACCGGGGAGCTGTTTTTT.

The rearrangement links TRBV7-9 to TRBJ2-1; tentatively, D is TRBD2 (5 bases). Trimming removed 0 bases at V and 0 bases at J, with 15 bases between. The CDR3 spans 18 residues. Germline V gene data show CDR1 as SEHNR and CDR2 as FQNEAQ (reference sequence). CDR3 coding DNA: TGTGCCAGCAGCTTAGCGGGTAGGCGGGTAAGCTCCTACAATGAGCAGTTCTTC. Translation gives CASSLAGRRVSSYNEQFF.

In DNA form, the CDR3 reads TGTGCCAGTAGTTCGCTCTGGGGGGGTTATGACACCGGGGAGCTGTTTTTT. Translated: CASSSLWGGYDTGELFF. This chain links TRBV19 with TRBJ2-2; 7 nucleotides match TRBD2. Germline V CDR1 and CDR2: LNHDA, SQIVND (reference sequence). The length of the CDR3 is 17 residues. With 5 bases clipped from V and 3 bases from J, the junction kept 12 bases outside the gene matches.

V is TRBV7-9 and J is TRBJ2-1; tentative D call: TRBD2 (5 bases). The CDR3 extends over 16 amino acids. CDR1 is SEHNR and CDR2 is FQNEAQ in the germline V gene (reference sequence). V lost 6 bases, J lost 0 bases, and 15 bases lay in between. The CDR3 bases are TGTGCCAGCAGATCGACTACCGATGGCTCCTACAATGAGCAGTTCTTC. Translation: CASRSTTDGSYNEQFF.

This chain joins TRBV28 and TRBJ2-7; 8 bases match TRBD1. The junction had 2 bases not matched to a gene; V was cut back by 4 bases and J by 0 bases. The CDR3 covers 14 residues. In germline, CDR1 is MDHEN, CDR2 SYDVKM. The CDR3 coding sequence is TGTGCCAGCAGTTCCGGGACAGGCTCCTACGAGCAGTACTTC. It is translated as CASSSGTGSYEQYF. The full variable domain, with the rest looked up from reference TRBV28 and TRBJ2-7, is DVKVTQSSRYLVKRTGEKVFLECVQDMDHENMFWYRQDPGLGLRLIYFSYDVKMKEKGDIPEGYSVSREKKERFSLILESASTNQTSMYLCASSSGTGSYEQYFGPGTRLTVT.

The chain uses TRBV5-4 and TRBJ2-7, with 9 bases lining up with TRBD2. This CDR3 region has 17 residues. Germline V gives CDR1 SGHNT, CDR2 YYREEE (reference sequence). The V segment lost 3 bases and the J segment 1 base; nucleotides outside the gene matches: 11. CDR3 region: CASSSNPGLAISYEQYF. Written as DNA, the CDR3 is TGTGCCAGCAGCTCGAACCCGGGACTAGCCATATCCTACGAGCAGTACTTC.

This clone has only a few counts. The V and J genes are TRBV7-8 and TRBJ2-7, with 10 bases that match TRBD2. In germline, CDR1 is SGHVS, CDR2 FQNEAQ. The CDR3 loop spans 14 amino acids. The V and J ends lost 0 bases and 7 bases, in that order; junction bases with no gene match: 3. The CDR3 protein is CASSLALAGEEQYF. CDR3 sequence (DNA): TGTGCCAGCAGCTTAGCCCTAGCGGGGGAGGAGCAGTACTTC. Full variable domain (remainder filled in from reference TRBV7-8 and TRBJ2-7): GAGVSQSPRYKVAKRGQDVALRCDPISGHVSLFWYQQALGQGPEFLTYFQNEAQLDKSGLPSDRFFAERPEGSVSTLKIQRTQQEDSAVYLCASSLALAGEEQYFGPGTRLTVT.

This clone was detected once. The chain recombines TRBV6-5 with TRBJ2-7; TRBD1 might be the D (6 bases). The CDR3 spans 12 residues. V dropped 7 bases and J dropped 3 bases, with 10 bases sitting between them. Germline lookup yields CDR1 MNHEY and CDR2 SVGAGI. Here the CDR3 reads CASNQGFYEQYF. In DNA form, the CDR3 reads TGTGCCAGCAACCAGGGGTTCTACGAGCAGTACTTC.

The J gene is TRBJ2-2, the V gene TRBV11-2; D remains ambiguous. Germline V gene lookup returns CDR1 SGHAT and CDR2 FQNNGV. The CDR3 is 16 amino acids. Trimming shortened V by 5 bases and J by 0 bases, and 13 bases separated the two germline ends. The CDR3 spells CASSTLQNSNTGELFF. The CDR3 DNA is TGTGCCAGCAGCACGCTACAGAACTCGAACACCGGGGAGCTGTTTTTT.

The V and J genes are TRBV28 and TRBJ1-1; TRBD1 aligns across 9 bases. With 7 bases clipped from V and 11 bases from J, the junction kept 17 bases outside the gene matches. The germline CDR1 and CDR2 sequences are MDHEN and SYDVKM. There are 15 residues in the CDR3. Here the CDR3 DNA reads TGTGCCAGCATTCCCCACGGACAGGGGAGCGCTTGGGCTTTCTTT. It translates to CASIPHGQGSAWAFF.

DNA of the CDR3: TGTGCCAGCTCACCGCCCGGGGTGGGTGGCTACACCTTC. It yields the protein CASSPPGVGGYTF. The chain links TRBV18 to TRBJ1-2, with D hard to call. Per the germline V gene, CDR1 is KGHSH and CDR2 is LQKENI. This CDR3 region has 13 residues. Trimming took off 3 bases at V and 7 bases at J, with 12 bases between the two ends.

The genes are TRBV5-1 and TRBJ2-3, with D possibly being TRBD2 (5 bases). Germline CDR1 and CDR2: SGHRS and YFSETQ. The CDR3 runs 14 residues. V was shortened by 2 bases and J by 4 bases, with 11 bases between the two germline ends. The CDR3 loop is CASSLSGVPDTQYF. The DNA for the CDR3 is TGCGCCAGCAGCTTATCCGGGGTACCAGATACGCAGTATTTT.

This chain links TRBV30 with TRBJ1-3; TRBD1 matches at 8 bases. V gave up 3 bases and J gave up 0 bases; unmatched junction bases: 4. The CDR3 contains 15 residues. In germline, CDR1 is GTSNPN, CDR2 SVGIG (reference sequence). CDR3 DNA sequence: TGTGCCTGGAGGGGGACAGGACACTCTGGAAACACCATATATTTT. Its translation: CAWRGTGHSGNTIYF.

DNA of the CDR3: TGTGCCAGCAGCTTGTTGCCCTGGACAGATCAAGAGACCCAGTACTTC. It yields the protein CASSLLPWTDQETQYF. The chain joins TRBV5-8 to TRBJ2-5, with D tentatively TRBD1 (6 bases). The V and J ends lost 1 base and 2 bases respectively, with 15 bases between them. This CDR3 is 16 amino acids long. Germline V gene data show CDR1 as SGHTS and CDR2 as YDEGEE.